This TCR beta chain appears in the sequencing data of a study of shared T cell receptors in the human thymus (dated by TCRdb to about 2021). With respect to the entire study: The study examined how the human thymus generates shared, self-reactive T-cell receptor alpha chains.

As regards this clone: There is no known antigen for this receptor. No much larger clone is present one base from it, and per-base qualities are unavailable.

The library was prepared using the immunoSEQ multiplex PCR assay. TCRdb retrieved this table from immuneACCESS and kept in-frame rearrangements only. Not all clones are present; in checked studies, unresolved V genes account for under half, and no reason is known for the remainder. Present in this sample are about 660,000 clones, approximately 87% of which were seen just once. The biggest ten clones account for 0.01% of the sample. The CDR3 starts with the cysteine, ends with the phenylalanine, and has 14 residues. Here the CDR3 DNA is all that survives: 42 bases in frame from base 1. The germline ends are 12 bases apart after V is trimmed by 5 bases and J by 4 bases. As encoded in the germline V gene (reference sequence), CDR1 is SEHNR while CDR2 is FQNEAQ. The same specimen was also included in a second study, on human thymus T cells. As the second paper documents: Donors were immunologically healthy infants undergoing open corrective cardiac surgery for congenital heart defects in Finland. Thymus tissue was obtained as surgical resects removed during corrective cardiac surgery. Both the thymic and the peripheral blood repertoires appeared to show biased V and J gene segment usage. Highly overlapping thymic TCR repertoires among unrelated individuals were reported in the related research. The study described the TCR alpha and beta repertoires in about eight infant thymus samples and a few matching peripheral blood samples. Donor ages ranging from roughly 6 to 244 days were recorded, and about six male and two female infants were included in the cohort. Thymocytes were mechanically released from the tissue and were stored as pellets of about 8.5-31 million cells at -70 degrees C. A QIAsymphony instrument was used to extract genomic DNA from the frozen cell pellets. Using the immunoSEQ multiplex PCR assay, the TCRB and TCRAD loci were amplified from a standardized quantity of quality-controlled genomic DNA. The amplicons spanned the V(D)J region and were long enough to cover the CDR3 and allow V and J genes to be identified. The amplicons were sequenced on an Illumina platform via the commercial immunoSEQ service. Primer bias and sequencing errors were corrected as previously described, and TCRAD and TCRB were defined on the basis of the IMGT database. Repertoires were analysed with immunoSEQ Analyzer 3.0 and VDJTools, covering basic statistics, V/J segment usage, diversity estimates, rarefaction and pairwise overlap. Diversity was estimated using the Chao1, ChaoE, Efron-Thisted, Shannon and inverse Simpson indices, and was also estimated on datasets down-sampled to the size of the smallest sample. Repertoire overlap was determined by strict matching of CDR3 nucleotide sequence, V gene and J gene, and Jaccard-based multidimensional scaling clustering was applied. On average, thymus samples yielded roughly 800,000 unique TCRB clonotypes, whereas blood samples yielded 70,000 to 100,000.

Sequencing was carried out using thymocytes. The chain couples TRBV7-9 to TRBJ1-3, with TRBD1 as a weak D call on 5 bases. This TCR derives from a boy under two years old with a congenital heart defect. Donor details come from another sample of the same person, matched by shared clones. The sequenced DNA: TGTGCCAGCAGCCCAGGGTTTTCGGGAAACACCATATATTTT. This gives the protein CASSPGFSGNTIYF.